Included here is one T cell receptor (beta chain) sequence, with context. The repertoire was sequenced with immunoSEQ multiplex PCR; TCRdb's copy has only in-frame clones and lacks some. The sample has around 50,000 clones; almost 96% are singletons. The data were taken from a study of control samples from healthy donors and cancer patients. There are 15 residues in the CDR3. Germline V gene data show CDR1 as LNHNV and CDR2 as YYDKDF (reference sequence). The V and J ends lost 0 bases and 2 bases respectively, with 11 bases between them. The TCR originated in a woman in her twenties or thirties in good health. The J gene is TRBJ2-7, the V gene TRBV15; no clear D gene. Sequencing was done on a sample of blood. In nucleotides, the CDR3 is TGTGCCACCAGCAGAGAGGCAGCTGGGACCTACGAGCAGTACTTC. The encoded protein is CATSREAAGTYEQYF.